The 22 T cell receptor beta chains below all came from one sample that was sequenced in a study of CD8+CD57+ T cells in acquired aplastic anemia. TCR beta VDJ combinations and CDR3 sequences were profiled from genomic DNA. One entry per CDR3 protein results from TCRdb running MiXCR on the reads. This sample yields 150,000 to 200,000 distinct CDR3 sequences, of which more than 45% are seen a single time; 1.1% belongs to the top ten. Patients who underwent sequencing had shown CD8+CD57+ cell expansion by flow cytometry. Sequenced sample: sorted CD4+, CD8+, or CD8+CD57+ T cells (not recorded which) from PBMCs. The receptors derive from a human donor with aplastic anemia.

The chain employs TRBV7-2 and TRBJ1-4; D unresolved. Looked up from germline, CDR1 is SGHTA and CDR2 is FQGNSA. V was clipped by 4 bases and J by 6 bases, with 6 bases between them. This CDR3 has 12 residues. In DNA, the CDR3 is TGTGCCAGCAGCTCCCAACATGAAAAACTGTTTTTT. Amino acids: CASSSQHEKLFF.

This clonotype occurred many times. The V and J genes are TRBV4-3 and TRBJ2-1; TRBD2 might be the D (6 bases). CDR1 is LGHNA and CDR2 is YSLEER in the germline V gene. The CDR3 consists of 13 residues. The V gene lost 4 bases and the J gene lost 9 bases, with 13 bases spanning the gap. The CDR3 is CASSPLGGAEQFF. The CDR3 DNA is TGCGCCAGCAGCCCCCTTGGAGGGGCTGAGCAGTTCTTC.

This clonotype was seen just once. CDR3 sequence reads: CASSQGLAGGLNTGELFF. The DNA of the CDR3 is TGTGCCAGCAGCCAAGGACTAGCGGGGGGGCTGAACACCGGGGAGCTGTTTTTT. The rearrangement uses TRBV3-1 and TRBJ2-2; 14 positions match TRBD2. This CDR3 comprises 18 residues. Germline V gene data show CDR1 as LGHDT and CDR2 as YNNKEL (reference sequence). Germline trimming cut 1 base from V and 1 base from J; bases unmatched to any gene: 2.

The rearrangement links TRBV18 to TRBJ2-1; D is possibly TRBD1 (6 bases). Trimming removed 3 bases at V and 3 bases at J, with 15 bases between. Germline V gene sequence: CDR1 KGHSH, CDR2 LQKENI. CDR3 length: 16 residues. The CDR3 DNA is TGTGCCAGCTCACCCAACAGGGTTAGCGACTACAATGAGCAGTTCTTC. This encodes CASSPNRVSDYNEQFF.

This chain uses TRBV7-6 with TRBJ1-1; D remains ambiguous. Germline V gene data show CDR1 as SGHVS and CDR2 as FNYEAQ. This CDR3 spans 14 amino acids. V gave up 6 bases and J gave up 3 bases, with 14 bases separating them. CDR3 nucleotide sequence: TGTGCCAGCAGTCCCAGTGCGCGGGACACTGAAGCTTTCTTT. It specifies CASSPSARDTEAFF.

This clonotype has ten or more counts. The chain is built from TRBV20-1 and TRBJ1-2; D call uncertain. V lost 6 bases and J lost 1, with 12 bases in between. Per the germline V gene, CDR1 is DFQATT and CDR2 is SNEGSKA (reference sequence). The length of the CDR3 is 13 residues. DNA of the CDR3: TGCAGTGCGGACCCGTACAATAACTATGGCTACACCTTC. This sequence encodes CSADPYNNYGYTF.

Worth noting for this clonotype: A much larger clone differs by one base, so this may be a read error. This CDR3 fails to terminate in the conserved phenylalanine or tryptophan, so it likely reflects a read error. The chain carries TRBV5-1 and TRBJ2-3, with TRBD2 matching 12 bases. The CDR3 spans 15 residues. Trimming cost V 4 bases and J 5 bases; bases outside gene matches: 5. Germline V gives CDR1 SGHRS, CDR2 YFSETQ. The CDR3 DNA is TGCGCCAGCAGCCAACTAGCGGGGGGAGGAGATACGCAGTATCTT. This sequence encodes CASSQLAGGGDTQYL.

The table lists this clonotype with many counts. V gene TRBV25-1 combines with J gene TRBJ2-5, with 10 bases aligning to TRBD2. CDR3 length: 15 amino acids. V trimming: 4 bases; J trimming: 2 bases; junction bases outside the gene matches: 4. Germline V CDR1 and CDR2: MGHDK, SYGVNS. Here the CDR3 DNA reads TGTGCCAGCAGTGCTAGCGGGGGACCACAAGAGACCCAGTACTTC. Protein sequence: CASSASGGPQETQYF.

The chain links TRBV11-1 to TRBJ1-1; TRBD1 is a possible D gene (5 bases). Germline CDR1 and CDR2: SGHAT and FQDESV (reference sequence). The length of the CDR3 is 17 residues. Trimming took off 5 bases at V and 14 bases at J, with 33 bases between the two ends. CDR3 sequence: CASSHLAGGVSYNEQFF. CDR3 DNA sequence: TGTGCCAGCAGCCACTTAGCGGGGGGTGTCTCCTACAATGAGCAGTTCTTT.

In this sample, this clonotype turned up a few times. The V gene is TRBV7-6, the J gene TRBJ2-7; D ambiguous. The CDR3 consists of 12 residues. V shed 1 base and J shed 4 bases, with 5 bases lying between them. Germline loops: CDR1 SGHVS, CDR2 FNYEAQ. CDR3 coding DNA: TGTGCCAGCAGCTTAGATTTGTACGAGCAGTACTTC. Protein: CASSLDLYEQYF.

In its sample, this clonotype was seen many times. V is TRBV5-4 and J is TRBJ1-4, with unresolved D. Germline CDR1 SGHNT, CDR2 YYREEE (reference sequence). This CDR3 contains 14 residues. V lost 4 bases, J lost 8 bases, and 15 bases lay in between. The CDR3 is CASSPNRPGEKLFF. CDR3 sequence (DNA): TGTGCCAGCAGCCCTAATCGACCGGGGGAAAAACTGTTTTTT.

This clonotype came up many times. The chain links TRBV5-1 to TRBJ1-2; D gene uncertain. The CDR3 extends over 14 amino acids. Germline CDR1 reads SGHRS; CDR2 reads YFSETQ. Trimming took 2 bases from V and 1 from J, leaving 9 bases between them. CDR3 region: CASSLTDRNYGYTF. CDR3 nucleotides: TGCGCCAGCAGCTTAACAGATCGTAACTATGGCTACACCTTC.

Comment on this clonotype: Being one base from a much bigger clone, this may be a read error. CDR3 residues: CASSKEHGNEKLFF. The CDR3 bases are TGCGCCAGCAGCAAAGAGCACGGGAATGAAAAACTGTTTTTT. The V gene is TRBV4-1, the J gene TRBJ1-4; D gene uncertain. Looked up from germline, CDR1 is MGHRA and CDR2 is YSYEKL. CDR3 length: 14 amino acids.

This chain uses TRBV20-1 with TRBJ1-2; tentative D call: TRBD1 (6 bases). Germline V CDR1 and CDR2: DFQATT, SNEGSKA (reference sequence). The CDR3 has 13 amino acids. The germline V and J ends were trimmed by 6 bases and 2 bases, with 13 bases remaining between them. The CDR3 DNA reads as TGCAGTGCGATGTCAGGGGCCAACTATGGCTACACCTTC. This sequence encodes CSAMSGANYGYTF.

The sample holds one count of this clonotype. At one of its ends the junction is not consistent with the germline gene, which may arise from a read error. The J gene is TRBJ2-5, the V gene TRBV10-2, with TRBD1 matching 9 bases. This CDR3 spans 16 amino acids. Germline values: CDR1 WSHSY, CDR2 SAAADI. The CDR3: CASSVGTGPNQEAQYF. CDR3 coding DNA: TGCGCCAGCAGTGTGGGGACAGGGCCGAACCAAGAGGCCCAGTACTTC.

There are many counts of this clonotype. The genes are TRBV7-2 and TRBJ2-1, with 7 bases matching TRBD2. There are 16 residues in the CDR3. Losses at the gene ends were 6 bases for V and 7 bases for J; bases not matched to a gene: 15. Per the germline V gene, CDR1 is SGHTA and CDR2 is FQGNSA. In DNA, the CDR3 is TGTGCCAGCAGTTTCGCGGCGACTATGGGGGGGAATGAGCAGTTCTTC. This sequence encodes CASSFAATMGGNEQFF.

The J gene is TRBJ1-2, the V gene TRBV7-9; the D gene is possibly TRBD1 (5 bases). The CDR3 has 12 amino acids. CDR1 is SEHNR, CDR2 FQNEAQ, per germline (reference sequence). The V end lost 6 bases, the J end lost 6 bases, and 11 bases lay between the germline ends. The DNA of the CDR3 is TGTGCCAGCAGAGGGTGGGGGAATGGCTACACCTTC. Encoded protein: CASRGWGNGYTF.

Comments on this clonotype: This may be a read error: a much more frequent sequence differs by one nucleotide. The chain is built from TRBV6-1 and TRBJ1-1; 9 bases fit TRBD1. V shed 2 bases, J shed 5 bases, and the junction held 3 bases outside the gene matches. The CDR3 has 14 residues. Germline values: CDR1 MNHNS, CDR2 SASEGT. The CDR3 nucleotides read TGTGCCAGCAGTGAACCGGGACAGGGAACTGAAGCTTTCTTT. Translation: CASSEPGQGTEAFF.

This clonotype was seen ten or more times. The chain combines TRBV20-1 with TRBJ2-5; D is possibly TRBD2 (7 bases). V dropped 6 bases and J dropped 3 bases, with 17 bases sitting between them. CDR3 length equals 14 residues. From germline, CDR1 is DFQATT and CDR2 SNEGSKA (reference sequence). The CDR3 region has the DNA TGCAGTGCCCTGGTGACGGGGGGCGAAGAGACCCAGTACTTC. This translates into CSALVTGGEETQYF.

CDR3 coding DNA: TGTGCCATCAGTGCGACGACAGGGTCAGGCAGCAATGAGCAGTTCTTC. Translating gives CAISATTGSGSNEQFF. The rearrangement joins TRBV10-3 to TRBJ2-1; TRBD1 aligns across 7 bases. V was clipped by 4 bases and J by 6 bases; unmatched bases: 12. The germline V gene has CDR1 ENHRY and CDR2 SYGVKD. The CDR3 is made up of 16 amino acids.

CDR3 region: CASSPTSGRRDEQFF. The CDR3 DNA reads TGTGCCAGCAGCCCGACTAGCGGGCGAAGGGATGAGCAGTTCTTC. The chain links TRBV27 to TRBJ2-1, with 10 nucleotides matching TRBD2. Germline lookup yields CDR1 MNHEY and CDR2 SMNVEV (reference sequence). This CDR3 is built from 15 residues. Unmatched junction bases numbered 10, after V lost 6 bases and J lost 8 bases.

The chain carries TRBV9 and TRBJ2-1, with 11 positions matching TRBD2. The CDR3 covers 18 residues. V shed 0 bases and J 7 bases; nucleotides not matched to a gene: 12. Germline V lookup: CDR1 SGDLS, CDR2 YYNGEE. For the CDR3, the DNA is TGTGCCAGCAGCGTAGATCCGTCGTTAGCGGGGGGGATGAATGAGCAGTTCTTC. Its protein product is CASSVDPSLAGGMNEQFF.